These 18 T cell receptor beta chains originate from one sample sequenced in a study of glioma-infiltrating T cells. TCR alpha and beta CDR3 regions were amplified from RNA using iRepertoire nested multiplex PCR. Each CDR3 protein is one row after TCRdb ran MiXCR on the multiplex PCR reads. The table has about 89,000 distinct CDR3 sequences, about 23% seen once; the top ten hold approximately 6.7%. Sequenced input: glioma tissue, nonneoplastic brain tissue, or PBMCs (not recorded which). These receptors all come from a human donor with low-grade glioma or glioblastoma, undergoing nonglioma brain surgery, or in good health (not recorded which).

In its sample, this clonotype was seen many times. The genes are TRBV19 and TRBJ1-5, with 7 bases lining up with TRBD1. With 7 bases clipped from V and 4 bases from J, the junction kept 10 bases outside the gene matches. The germline CDR1 and CDR2 sequences are LNHDA and SQIVND (reference sequence). The length of the CDR3 is 15 residues. The CDR3 sequence is CASNEGDRVNQPQHF. In nucleotides, the CDR3 is TGTGCCAGTAACGAGGGCGACAGGGTTAATCAGCCCCAGCATTTT.

Points on this clonotype: A clone one base away is much larger, so this may be a read error. The CDR3 sequence is CTSSTTFQETQYF. In DNA, the CDR3 is TGTACCAGCTCCACCACGTTTCAAGAGACCCAGTACTTC. The J gene is TRBJ2-5, the V gene TRBV18; D gene uncertain. The CDR3 extends over 13 amino acids. Germline lookup yields CDR1 KGHSH and CDR2 LQKENI.

The chain uses TRBV29-1 and TRBJ2-3, with a weak D call TRBD2 (7 bases). The V end was cut by 3 bases, the J end by 6 bases, with 13 bases between. CDR1 is SQVTM, CDR2 ANQGSEA, per germline. The CDR3 runs 13 residues. The CDR3 spells CSVEGGARDTQYF. CDR3 sequence (DNA): TGCAGCGTTGAGGGGGGGGCCCGGGATACGCAGTATTTT.

This clonotype was picked up many times. The chain uses TRBV6-5 and TRBJ1-6; the D is unclear. V lost 1 base to trimming and J lost 5 bases, with 9 bases between them. CDR3 length equals 15 residues. The germline V gene has CDR1 MNHEY and CDR2 SVGAGI. The chain's CDR3 is CASSYYGVHNSPLHF. The CDR3 DNA follows: TGTGCCAGCAGTTACTATGGGGTCCATAATTCACCCCTCCACTTT.

This clonotype has ten or more counts. The CDR3 is CASSQVFGTAGGINSPLHF. The CDR3 DNA follows: TGTGCCAGCAGCCAAGTGTTCGGGACAGCAGGGGGGATCAATTCACCCCTCCACTTT. The chain links TRBV4-2 to TRBJ1-6; 7 positions match TRBD1. Looked up from germline, CDR1 is LGHNA and CDR2 is YNFKEQ. The trim removed 1 base at V and 7 bases at J, leaving 16 bases unmatched. The CDR3 has 19 residues.

The chain carries TRBV20-1 and TRBJ1-3, with D hard to call. With 5 bases removed from V and 6 bases from J, the gap between germline ends came to 14 bases. The CDR3 loop spans 13 amino acids. CDR1 is DFQATT, CDR2 SNEGSKA, per germline (reference sequence). The CDR3 sequence: CSAQLSSKNTIYF. The CDR3 DNA reads as TGCAGTGCTCAGCTGAGCTCTAAAAACACCATATATTTT.

Many counts were recorded for this clonotype. The CDR3 region is CAIGAIGYEQYF. CDR3 sequence (DNA): TGTGCCATCGGGGCCATCGGGTACGAGCAGTACTTC. The chain links TRBV10-3 to TRBJ2-7; possible D gene TRBD1, 5 bases. Germline CDR1 ENHRY, CDR2 SYGVKD. V lost 8 bases to trimming and J lost 4 bases, with 12 bases between them. This CDR3 is built from 12 residues.

V is TRBV4-2 and J is TRBJ2-7; TRBD1 aligns across 7 bases. This CDR3 comprises 15 residues. Germline CDR1 reads LGHNA; CDR2 reads YNFKEQ. V dropped 1 base and J dropped 3; count of bases not matched to a gene: 6. The CDR3 DNA reads TGTGCCAGCAGCCAAGCTGACAGGGCAATCTACGAGCAGTACTTC. This codes for CASSQADRAIYEQYF.

This clonotype was recorded many times. The chain links TRBV20-1 to TRBJ2-3; tentatively, D is TRBD2 (6 bases). Trimming stripped 2 bases from V and 2 bases from J, with 11 bases between. Germline loops: CDR1 DFQATT, CDR2 SNEGSKA (reference sequence). This CDR3 is 14 amino acids long. CDR3 loop: CSARRGGITDTQYF. CDR3 bases: TGCAGTGCTAGACGTGGGGGGATCACAGATACGCAGTATTTT.

The chain links TRBV5-1 to TRBJ2-1; either TRBD1 or TRBD2 may fit D (5 bases each). The CDR3 length is 15 residues. The germline V gene encodes CDR1 SGHRS and CDR2 YFSETQ. With 0 bases removed from V and 2 bases from J, the gap between germline ends came to 9 bases. This CDR3 reads CASSLGQGPYNEQFF. For the CDR3, the DNA is TGCGCCAGCAGCTTGGGGCAGGGACCCTACAATGAGCAGTTCTTC.

The CDR3: CASSISGGPYTQYF. The CDR3 region has the DNA TGTGCCAGTAGTATATCGGGAGGGCCATATACGCAGTATTTT. The rearrangement uses TRBV19 and TRBJ2-3, with 8 bases matching TRBD2. Unmatched junction bases numbered 5, after V lost 2 bases and J lost 7 bases. The CDR3 runs to 14 residues. The germline V gene has CDR1 LNHDA and CDR2 SQIVND (reference sequence).

As concerns this clonotype: Since a much larger clone is just one base distant, this may be a read error. This chain joins TRBV7-2 and TRBJ1-2, with TRBD1 matching 7 bases. V shed 9 bases and J 4 bases; nucleotides not matched to a gene: 23. The CDR3 consists of 18 residues. CDR1 and CDR2 from the germline V gene are SGHTA and FQGNSA. The CDR3 DNA reads as TGTGCCAGAAGCCCCGGGGGGCTGAAGACAGGGAACACCTATGGCTACACCTTC. Its protein product is CARSPGGLKTGNTYGYTF.

This clonotype has a count of ten or more. The chain carries TRBV20-1 and TRBJ1-3, with D maybe TRBD1 (5 bases). CDR1 is DFQATT and CDR2 is SNEGSKA in the germline V gene (reference sequence). The ends were cut back, 5 bases at V and 3 bases at J, with 14 bases in the middle. This CDR3 is built from 14 residues. DNA for the CDR3: TGCAGTGCTCCTCTCAGGACATTTGGAAACACCATATATTTT. It is translated as CSAPLRTFGNTIYF.

A note on this clonotype: The junction departs from the called germline gene at one end, perhaps through a read error. The genes are TRBV28 and TRBJ1-5; D is uncertain. Germline CDR1 and CDR2: MDHEN and SYDVKM. This CDR3 has 15 residues. CDR3 sequence (DNA): TGTGCCAGCAGTTTATTGAGGCATAGCAATCTGCCCGAGCATTTT. Its protein product is CASSLLRHSNLPEHF.

About this clonotype: A much larger clone differs by one base, so this may be a read error. Here the CDR3 reads CAGSTQQNTEAFF. CDR3 nucleotides: TGTGCCGGCAGTACTCAACAGAACACTGAAGCTTTCTTT. This rearrangement joins TRBV2 to TRBJ1-1; D not certain. The CDR3 covers 13 residues. From germline, CDR1 is SNHLY and CDR2 FYNNEI.

About this clonotype itself: With a much larger clone just one base away, this may be a read error. V is TRBV12-3 or TRBV12-4 and J is TRBJ1-1; TRBD1 might be the D (6 bases). This CDR3 is built from 15 residues. This CDR3 is CASRPGPQGNAEAFF. Here the CDR3 DNA reads TGTGCCAGCAGGCCGGGCCCCCAGGGGAACGCTGAAGCTTTCTTT.

This clonotype was found a few times. The gene calls are TRBV19 and TRBJ1-2, with D uncertain. The length of the CDR3 is 14 residues. Germline V gives CDR1 LNHDA, CDR2 SQIVND (reference sequence). V lost 4 bases, J lost 5 bases, and 14 bases lay in between. CDR3 residues: CASSTINSLYGYTF. DNA for the CDR3: TGTGCCAGTAGTACTATTAACAGCTTGTATGGCTACACCTTC.

This clonotype was recorded at least ten times. The chain is built from TRBV6-1 and TRBJ2-3; D not resolved. The germline gives CDR1 MNHNS, CDR2 SASEGT. The CDR3 totals 12 residues. The ends were cut back, 6 bases at V and 2 bases at J, with 6 bases in the middle. CDR3 in DNA: TGTGCCAGCAGCGACAACACAGATACGCAGTATTTT. This gives the protein CASSDNTDTQYF.